These 18 T cell receptor beta chains originate from one sample sequenced in a study of control samples from healthy donors and cancer patients. Here immunoSEQ multiplex PCR was the method, and the copy in TCRdb shows in-frame clones only, minus some. This repertoire shows about 100,000 clones, less than 90% found once; its top ten account for over 15%. Sequenced input: blood. The receptors were gathered from a woman in her fifties or sixties in good health.

The V call is TRBV5-8, the J call TRBJ2-3; D possibly uses TRBD1 or TRBD2 (5 bases each). Trimming took 4 bases from V and 2 from J, leaving 14 bases between them. CDR1 and CDR2 (germline): SGHTS, YDEGEE. This CDR3 comprises 15 residues. The CDR3 region has the DNA TGTGCCAGCAGCGGGGACGAATATCACACAGATACGCAGTATTTT. Encoded protein: CASSGDEYHTDTQYF.

The chain employs TRBV2 and TRBJ2-2; D is perhaps TRBD2 (6 bases). Trimming stripped 8 bases from V and 0 bases from J, with 10 bases between. Germline V CDR1 and CDR2: SNHLY, FYNNEI. This CDR3 is 14 amino acids long. CDR3 amino acids: CASLGGSNTGELFF. The CDR3 DNA is TGTGCCAGCCTCGGGGGTTCGAACACCGGGGAGCTGTTTTTT.

V is TRBV4-2 and J is TRBJ2-7; D may be TRBD2 (5 bases). Looked up from germline, CDR1 is LGHNA and CDR2 is YNFKEQ. V lost 2 bases, J lost 1 base, and 9 bases lay in between. The CDR3 sequence is 14 residues long. The CDR3 coding sequence is TGTGCCAGCAGCCAATTGGACTCTTCCTACGAGCAGTACTTC. It encodes CASSQLDSSYEQYF.

This clone appeared a single time. The rearrangement links TRBV7-3 to TRBJ2-1; D is unresolved. The length of the CDR3 is 14 residues. Trimming pared 8 bases from V and 2 bases from J, leaving 13 bases between. CDR1 and CDR2 from the germline V gene are SGHTA and FQGTGA. Here the CDR3 reads CASGSGGTYNEQFF. In DNA form, the CDR3 reads TGTGCCAGCGGATCAGGTGGCACCTACAATGAGCAGTTCTTC.

This chain joins TRBV19 and TRBJ1-2, with 7 bases that match TRBD1. Losses at the gene ends were 9 bases for V and 8 bases for J; bases not matched to a gene: 21. The CDR3 is made up of 16 amino acids. Germline V CDR1 and CDR2: LNHDA, SQIVND (reference sequence). The CDR3: CASSDSAPETGPGYTF. The CDR3 bases are TGTGCCAGCTCCGATTCTGCCCCCGAGACAGGGCCCGGCTACACCTTC.

In this sample, this clone turned up once. This rearrangement joins TRBV7-3 to TRBJ2-1; the D is unclear. CDR1 is SGHTA, CDR2 FQGTGA, per germline. There are 15 residues in the CDR3. The V and J ends lost 5 bases and 2 bases respectively, with 13 bases between them. CDR3 bases: TGTGCCAGCAGCCCCCATCGTGAAGCCTACAATGAGCAGTTCTTC. Its translation is CASSPHREAYNEQFF.

The chain carries TRBV7-9 and TRBJ2-2; TRBD2 aligns across 13 bases. The germline V gene encodes CDR1 SEHNR and CDR2 FQNEAQ (reference sequence). The CDR3 has 19 amino acids. V dropped 2 bases and J dropped 2; count of bases not matched to a gene: 8. In DNA, the CDR3 is TGTGCCAGCAGCTTAACCGGACTAGCGGGAGTACCTAACACCGGGGAGCTGTTTTTT. This encodes CASSLTGLAGVPNTGELFF.

The chain recombines TRBV5-1 with TRBJ2-7, with D perhaps TRBD1 (5 bases). The ends were cut back, 4 bases at V and 0 bases at J, with 14 bases in the middle. Per the germline V gene, CDR1 is SGHRS and CDR2 is YFSETQ. This CDR3 is built from 15 residues. This chain's CDR3 is CASSRQTGLSYEQYF. The DNA of the CDR3 is TGCGCCAGCAGCCGTCAAACAGGCCTCTCCTACGAGCAGTACTTC.

The chain joins TRBV9 to TRBJ1-6; 9 bases map to TRBD1. The trim removed 4 bases at V and 7 bases at J, leaving 6 bases unmatched. The germline V gene encodes CDR1 SGDLS and CDR2 YYNGEE. The CDR3 runs to 15 residues. For the CDR3, the DNA is TGTGCCAGCAGCCGCCGGGACAGGGTAAATTCACCCCTCCACTTT. It encodes CASSRRDRVNSPLHF.

This chain joins TRBV7-2 and TRBJ1-3; D gene uncertain. Trimming removed 3 bases from V and 7 bases from J, with 10 bases in between. Germline V gives CDR1 SGHTA, CDR2 FQGNSA. This CDR3 is built from 13 residues. The CDR3 sequence is CASSFDRRNTIYF. The CDR3 DNA is TGTGCCAGCAGCTTCGACCGGAGGAACACCATATATTTT.

The V gene is TRBV11-2, the J gene TRBJ1-2; D is possibly TRBD1 (5 bases). V was shortened by 1 base and J by 3 bases, with 15 bases between the two germline ends. Per germline, CDR1 SGHAT and CDR2 FQNNGV. The CDR3 is 16 amino acids. DNA of the CDR3: TGTGCCAGCAGCTTAGCTGGGGCAGGGAACGACTATGGCTACACCTTC. Its protein product is CASSLAGAGNDYGYTF.

The chain combines TRBV4-1 with TRBJ2-5; 9 positions agree with TRBD2. The CDR3 covers 16 residues. The V gene end was trimmed by 0 bases and the J gene end by 1 base; junction bases not matched to a gene: 3. The germline V gene encodes CDR1 MGHRA and CDR2 YSYEKL. CDR3: CASSQEGSGGQETQYF. The CDR3 nucleotides read TGCGCCAGCAGCCAAGAGGGTAGCGGGGGCCAAGAGACCCAGTACTTC.

This chain connects TRBV19 to TRBJ1-3; 9 bases are shared with TRBD1. With 3 bases clipped from V and 6 bases from J, the junction kept 6 bases outside the gene matches. Germline CDR1 LNHDA, CDR2 SQIVND (reference sequence). The CDR3 sequence is 15 residues long. This chain's CDR3 is CASSIVGTGPNTIYF. CDR3 nucleotides: TGTGCCAGTAGTATTGTTGGGACAGGGCCAAACACCATATATTTT.

The rearrangement uses TRBV4-3 and TRBJ1-5; D uncertain. This CDR3 comprises 16 residues. Germline CDR1 and CDR2: LGHNA and YSLEER. V shed 3 bases and J shed 1 base, with 13 bases lying between them. CDR3 region: CASSHSPDGSNQPQHF. CDR3 nucleotides: TGCGCCAGCAGCCACTCACCAGACGGGAGCAATCAGCCCCAGCATTTT.

The chain joins TRBV19 to TRBJ2-1; D is perhaps TRBD2 (7 bases). This CDR3 is 13 amino acids long. The germline CDR1 and CDR2 sequences are LNHDA and SQIVND (reference sequence). V dropped 10 bases and J dropped 2 bases, with 12 bases sitting between them. CDR3 DNA: TGTGCCACCAAGCGGGACACCTACAATGAGCAGTTCTTC. It is translated as CATKRDTYNEQFF.

V is TRBV5-6 and J is TRBJ1-2, with 8 bases fitting TRBD1. This CDR3 has 15 amino acids. J lost 4 bases, V lost 3 bases, and 8 bases had no gene match. The V gene's germline CDR1 is SGHDT and CDR2 YYEEEE. For the CDR3, the DNA is TGTGCCAGCAGCTCAAGACAGGGGATTATCTATGGCTACACCTTC. Protein product: CASSSRQGIIYGYTF.

This clone has just one count. The CDR3 bases are TGCGCCAGCAGCTTGAGAGGCGGGGGTACCTCTGGAAACACCATATATTTT. This translates into CASSLRGGGTSGNTIYF. This sequence joins TRBV5-1 and TRBJ1-3, with a tentative D call TRBD1 (5 bases). The germline V gene has CDR1 SGHRS and CDR2 YFSETQ. The CDR3 length is 17 residues. V lost 1 base and J 0 bases, leaving 14 bases between the germline ends.

In this sample, this clone turned up once. The chain couples TRBV4-1 to TRBJ1-1; D ambiguous. CDR3 length equals 14 residues. CDR1 and CDR2 from the germline V gene are MGHRA and YSYEKL. Trimming shortened V by 0 bases and J by 1 base, and 6 bases separated the two germline ends. The chain's CDR3 is CASSQDRENTEAFF. CDR3 nucleotide sequence: TGCGCCAGCAGCCAAGATCGGGAGAACACTGAAGCTTTCTTT.